The present entry profiles one T cell receptor (beta chain) with its context. Its specificity is not known. J was trimmed by 1 base and V by 5 bases; bases with no gene match: 8. CDR3 size: 16 residues. Per the germline V gene, CDR1 is SGHNT and CDR2 is YENEEA. The sample originates from a study of siplizumab effects on memory and regulatory T cells. Whole-study results and caveats: Sequences that were alloreactive and traceable to unstimulated CD4+ memory cells were significantly reduced by siplizumab. No more than a minor fraction of alloreactive clones could be traced back to unstimulated subsets. Apparently more diverse than memory cells, naive T cells also seemed major alloresponse contributors. Treg origin accounted for an average of around 69% of mappable alloreactive CD4+ clones with siplizumab and less than 30% in controls.

Libraries were prepared by immunoSEQ multiplex PCR; TCRdb keeps only in-frame clonotypes and omits some of them. This table has roughly 120,000 clones, roughly 89% appearing once. The chain joins TRBV11-3 to TRBJ2-3, with 8 bases that match TRBD2. Source material: CD4+ T cells sorted from blood. This receptor was taken from a human donor in good health. CDR3 residues: CASSINGRAGTDTQYF. Here the CDR3 DNA reads TGTGCCAGCAGCATCAACGGGAGGGCCGGCACAGATACGCAGTATTTT.